The following is a T cell receptor (beta chain) sequence with its context. The data belong to a study of blood T cell repertoires in COVID-19. Here immunoSEQ multiplex PCR was the method, and the copy in TCRdb shows in-frame clones only, minus some. The repertoire holds some 40,000 clones, with approximately 86% as singletons. Germline lookup yields CDR1 LNHNV and CDR2 YYDKDF (reference sequence). V was pared by 4 bases and J by 1 base, with 10 bases between. The length of the CDR3 is 14 residues. This clonotype was obtained from a man aged 60-69 years with acute or convalescent COVID-19. The sequenced sample consisted of peripheral blood. V is TRBV15 and J is TRBJ1-1, with D unresolved. The CDR3 loop reads CATSTRIENTEAFF. The CDR3 region has the DNA TGTGCCACCAGCACGAGGATTGAGAACACTGAAGCTTTCTTT.